These 30 T cell receptor beta chains share one sample of origin, sequenced in a study of post-analysis software for immune sequencing data. Presence of unique molecular identifiers characterized the TCR beta cDNA libraries. TCRdb reanalysed the PCR reads using MiXCR and keeps one entry per CDR3 protein. The profile covers hundreds of thousands of distinct CDR3 sequences, with roughly three fifths appearing a single time and over 9% taken by the ten largest. The study's findings and limits: Among about 5 TRBV segments more frequent in patients than controls were TRBV5-6, TRBV5-1 and TRBV20-1.

No antigen has been assigned to these receptors. Sequenced sample: blood. The receptors were gathered from a girl aged 2 to 9 with multiple sclerosis.

The V gene is TRBV30, the J gene TRBJ2-1; perhaps TRBD2 as D (6 bases). This CDR3 is built from 12 residues. Trimming pared 7 bases from V and 8 bases from J, leaving 15 bases between. Germline values: CDR1 GTSNPN, CDR2 SVGIG (reference sequence). The CDR3 spells CASGLDVDEQFF. The CDR3 DNA is TGTGCCTCGGGACTGGACGTGGATGAGCAGTTCTTC.

A few counts support this clonotype. The rearrangement links TRBV12-3 or TRBV12-4 to TRBJ2-5; no reliable D call. V lost 6 bases and J 3 bases, leaving 8 bases between the germline ends. The CDR3 consists of 12 residues. CDR3 in DNA: TGTGCCAGCAGCATTGGGGAAGAGACCCAGTACTTC. Translating gives CASSIGEETQYF.

This clonotype appeared a few times. The V call is TRBV11-1, the J call TRBJ2-1, with D maybe TRBD2 (6 bases). V was cut by 5 bases and J by 0 bases, with 14 bases left in between. The CDR3 length is 16 residues. Germline CDR1 reads SGHAT; CDR2 reads FQDESV (reference sequence). The CDR3: CASSRAGSSSYNEQFF. DNA of the CDR3: TGTGCCAGCAGCCGAGCGGGCTCTAGCTCCTACAATGAGCAGTTCTTC.

This clonotype was counted only a few times. The chain is built from TRBV7-2 and TRBJ1-4; D gene ambiguous. This CDR3 comprises 15 residues. The germline V and J ends were trimmed by 1 base and 3 bases, with 9 bases remaining between them. Germline-derived CDR1 and CDR2 are SGHTA and FQGNSA. CDR3 DNA sequence: TGTGCCAGCAGCTTAGACCCGGGCCCTAATGAAAAACTGTTTTTT. It is translated as CASSLDPGPNEKLFF.

The chain employs TRBV7-3 and TRBJ2-3; TRBD1 agrees at 7 bases. V dropped 5 bases and J dropped 0; count of bases not matched to a gene: 11. CDR1 and CDR2 from the germline V gene are SGHTA and FQGTGA. The CDR3 loop spans 17 amino acids. CDR3 in amino acids: CASSPRTGGTSTDTQYF. CDR3 nucleotides: TGTGCCAGCAGCCCCCGGACAGGCGGTACTAGCACAGATACGCAGTATTTT.

This clonotype was found a few times. This chain links TRBV20-1 with TRBJ2-7, with 11 bases that match TRBD1. The CDR3 runs to 15 residues. J was trimmed by 2 bases and V by 0 bases; bases with no gene match: 3. CDR1 is DFQATT and CDR2 is SNEGSKA in the germline V gene (reference sequence). CDR3 nucleotide sequence: TGCAGTGCTAGAGATTGGGACAGGGGGGCCTACGAGCAGTACTTC. This codes for CSARDWDRGAYEQYF.

This clonotype showed up just a few times. The V call is TRBV29-1, the J call TRBJ2-1; D is perhaps TRBD1 or TRBD2 (6 bases each). CDR1 and CDR2 (germline): SQVTM, ANQGSEA. The CDR3 loop spans 16 amino acids. With 0 bases removed from V and 8 bases from J, the gap between germline ends came to 20 bases. CDR3 sequence reads: CSVEDPQGGGTDEQFF. CDR3 DNA: TGCAGCGTTGAAGACCCACAGGGTGGGGGGACGGATGAGCAGTTCTTC.

This clonotype was detected only once. V gene TRBV7-9 combines with J gene TRBJ2-7, with TRBD2 matching 14 bases. The CDR3 is 17 residues long. V lost 6 bases and J lost 4; bases outside the gene matches: 11. Per the germline V gene, CDR1 is SEHNR and CDR2 is FQNEAQ (reference sequence). For the CDR3, the DNA is TGTGCCAGCAGGTCCGGGACTAGCGGGAGTAAGTGGTACGAGCAGTACTTC. Amino acids: CASRSGTSGSKWYEQYF.

The rearrangement links TRBV7-2 to TRBJ2-5; 12 positions match TRBD2. Germline CDR1 reads SGHTA; CDR2 reads FQGNSA. The CDR3 contains 16 residues. J lost 4 bases, V lost 2 bases, and 5 bases had no gene match. The CDR3, as DNA: TGTGCCAGCAGCTTAACTCTGACTAGCGGGAGAGAGACCCAGTACTTC. This gives the protein CASSLTLTSGRETQYF.

This clonotype has a handful of counts. The V call is TRBV2, the J call TRBJ1-5; 7 bases map to TRBD1. Trimming removed 2 bases from V and 6 bases from J; junction bases left unmatched: 7. The CDR3 extends over 15 amino acids. Looked up from germline, CDR1 is SNHLY and CDR2 is FYNNEI. The CDR3 DNA is TGTGCCAGCAGTGAATTAGCAGGGGGAACTCAGCCCCAGCATTTT. This translates into CASSELAGGTQPQHF.

This clonotype was picked up many times. The chain links TRBV20-1 to TRBJ2-1; 11 positions agree with TRBD2. Germline values: CDR1 DFQATT, CDR2 SNEGSKA (reference sequence). V trimming: 2 bases; J trimming: 2 bases; junction bases outside the gene matches: 5. The CDR3 totals 16 residues. CDR3 in DNA: TGCAGTGCTAGACCTGCGGGACTAGCGGCCTACAATGAGCAGTTCTTC. Translation: CSARPAGLAAYNEQFF.

This clonotype was detected a few times. The V call is TRBV20-1, the J call TRBJ2-7; 13 nucleotides align to TRBD2. The CDR3 covers 14 residues. Trimming cost V 3 bases and J 6 bases; bases outside gene matches: 5. Germline V lookup: CDR1 DFQATT, CDR2 SNEGSKA (reference sequence). CDR3 protein: CSARGLAGTGEQYF. In DNA, the CDR3 is TGCAGTGCTAGGGGACTAGCGGGAACAGGCGAGCAGTACTTC.

V and J are TRBV24-1 and TRBJ1-2; tentatively, D is TRBD1 (5 bases). This CDR3 comprises 14 residues. The V gene lost 6 bases and the J gene lost 5 bases, with 15 bases spanning the gap. Germline values: CDR1 KGHDR, CDR2 SFDVKD. CDR3 amino acids: CATSSSGTSYGYTF. The DNA of the CDR3 is TGTGCCACCAGTTCCTCCGGGACGTCATATGGCTACACCTTC.

V and J are TRBV20-1 and TRBJ2-7; D gene unclear. V was clipped by 4 bases and J by 3 bases, with 19 bases between them. Per germline, CDR1 DFQATT and CDR2 SNEGSKA (reference sequence). There are 15 residues in the CDR3. This chain's CDR3 is CSATRPVTSGYEQYF. In DNA form, the CDR3 reads TGCAGTGCTACCCGCCCGGTAACATCTGGCTACGAGCAGTACTTC.

A few counts support this clonotype. The V call is TRBV20-1, the J call TRBJ1-2; the match to TRBD1 covers 8 bases. In germline, CDR1 is DFQATT, CDR2 SNEGSKA (reference sequence). The CDR3 covers 14 residues. The V gene end was trimmed by 3 bases and the J gene end by 8 bases; junction bases not matched to a gene: 11. CDR3 nucleotide sequence: TGCAGTGCTAGGAATCGTCGGACAGGGCAAGGCTACACCTTC. Protein product: CSARNRRTGQGYTF.

The V call is TRBV19, the J call TRBJ2-7; weak D call: TRBD1 (5 bases). The germline V gene encodes CDR1 LNHDA and CDR2 SQIVND (reference sequence). Deletions cut 3 bases from V and 3 bases from J, with 18 bases between. The length of the CDR3 is 16 residues. The CDR3 coding sequence is TGTGCCAGTAGTATCTTGGCCTCCCCCACAGGCTACGAGCAGTACTTC. As protein: CASSILASPTGYEQYF. Full variable domain (rest looked up from reference TRBV19 and TRBJ2-7): DGGITQSPKYLFRKEGQNVTLSCEQNLNHDAMYWYRQDPGQGLRLIYYSQIVNDFQKGDIAEGYSVSREKKESFPLTVTSAQKNPTAFYLCASSILASPTGYEQYFGPGTRLTVT.

The CDR3 region is CASSLAFGREETQYF. CDR3 nucleotides: TGTGCCAGCAGCTTAGCGTTTGGGCGGGAAGAGACCCAGTACTTC. The chain combines TRBV7-8 with TRBJ2-5; D might be TRBD2 (5 bases). CDR1 is SGHVS and CDR2 is FQNEAQ in the germline V gene. The CDR3 has 15 residues. V shed 0 bases and J shed 3 bases, with 11 bases lying between them.

This rearrangement joins TRBV5-5 to TRBJ2-5, with 11 bases lining up with TRBD2. The ends lost 3 bases at V and 6 bases at J; junction bases unmatched: 16. This CDR3 is built from 18 residues. From germline, CDR1 is SGHKS and CDR2 YYEKEE (reference sequence). CDR3 region: CASSSRQELAGVGKTQYF. The CDR3 DNA sequence: TGTGCCAGCAGCTCCAGACAGGAACTAGCGGGAGTGGGAAAGACCCAGTACTTC.

This chain links TRBV7-2 with TRBJ1-4, with 11 positions matching TRBD1. Germline values: CDR1 SGHTA, CDR2 FQGNSA. The V and J ends lost 4 bases and 4 bases, in that order; junction bases with no gene match: 5. The CDR3 length is 16 residues. The CDR3 reads CASSSRTGGDNEKLFF. Written as DNA, the CDR3 is TGTGCCAGCAGCTCTCGGACAGGGGGCGATAATGAAAAACTGTTTTTT.

This rearrangement joins TRBV6-5 to TRBJ1-6, with a possible D match to TRBD1 (5 bases). The length of the CDR3 is 15 residues. Trimming took off 2 bases at V and 9 bases at J, with 14 bases between the two ends. The germline V gene has CDR1 MNHEY and CDR2 SVGAGI. The CDR3 loop reads CASSYGAQEGSPLHF. The CDR3 DNA follows: TGTGCCAGCAGTTACGGGGCACAGGAAGGTTCACCCCTCCACTTT.

This clonotype has just a few counts. The chain carries TRBV10-3 and TRBJ2-7, with a weak D call TRBD2 (6 bases). This CDR3 comprises 13 residues. Trimming removed 7 bases from V and 0 bases from J, with 10 bases in between. Germline CDR1 and CDR2: ENHRY and SYGVKD. This CDR3 reads CAIMEGSSYEQYF. CDR3 in DNA: TGTGCCATCATGGAGGGAAGCTCCTACGAGCAGTACTTC.

This clonotype occurred a few times. The V and J genes are TRBV30 and TRBJ1-5, with D unresolved. The germline CDR1 and CDR2 sequences are GTSNPN and SVGIG (reference sequence). The V and J ends lost 0 bases and 1 base respectively, with 4 bases between them. The CDR3 runs 13 residues. The CDR3 coding sequence is TGTGCCTGGAGTGTGGACAGCAATCAGCCCCAGCATTTT. Translation gives CAWSVDSNQPQHF.

V is TRBV12-3 or TRBV12-4 and J is TRBJ1-2, with D uncertain. V gave up 2 bases and J gave up 0 bases, with 10 bases separating them. There are 15 residues in the CDR3. The CDR3 DNA reads TGTGCCAGCAGTTTATTTCTAGGAGCTAACTATGGCTACACCTTC. Protein: CASSLFLGANYGYTF.

The chain joins TRBV4-1 to TRBJ1-2; 10 bases are a match to TRBD1. The CDR3 extends over 14 amino acids. V shed 1 base and J 8 bases; nucleotides not matched to a gene: 4. The V gene's germline CDR1 is MGHRA and CDR2 YSYEKL. This CDR3 is CASSQAGQGRGYTF. CDR3 in DNA: TGCGCCAGCAGCCAAGCGGGACAGGGGCGAGGCTACACCTTC.

This clonotype occurred a few times. The chain carries TRBV18 and TRBJ2-3; 9 bases are shared with TRBD2. Germline CDR1 KGHSH, CDR2 LQKENI. The CDR3 spans 15 residues. V was clipped by 1 base and J by 7 bases; unmatched bases: 6. CDR3 sequence: CASSPLWTSENTQYF. For the CDR3, the DNA is TGTGCCAGCTCACCACTGTGGACTAGCGAGAATACGCAGTATTTT.

The genes are TRBV5-1 and TRBJ2-4; D ambiguous. Germline V CDR1 and CDR2: SGHRS, YFSETQ. CDR3 length: 17 residues. V was cut by 1 base and J by 0 bases, with 14 bases left in between. In nucleotides, the CDR3 is TGCGCCAGCAGCTTGAGATCAGAGACTCTAGCCAAAAACATTCAGTACTTC. Translating gives CASSLRSETLAKNIQYF.

The rearrangement links TRBV5-1 to TRBJ2-3; 9 bases align to TRBD1. The CDR3 length is 16 residues. In germline, CDR1 is SGHRS, CDR2 YFSETQ. With V trimmed by 5 bases and J by 3 bases, 10 bases remained unmatched. The CDR3 coding sequence is TGCGCCAGCAGACCATCGGACAGGGGTCGGACAGATACGCAGTATTTT. It encodes CASRPSDRGRTDTQYF.

V usage is TRBV4-1 and J usage is TRBJ2-2, with TRBD2 matching 7 bases. V trimming: 5 bases; J trimming: 0 bases; junction bases outside the gene matches: 3. Germline V gene lookup returns CDR1 MGHRA and CDR2 YSYEKL. This CDR3 contains 15 residues. This CDR3 is CASSVSGTNTGELFF. In nucleotides, the CDR3 is TGCGCCAGCAGCGTCAGCGGGACGAACACCGGGGAGCTGTTTTTT.

This clonotype was observed once. The rearrangement joins TRBV3-1 to TRBJ2-7, with TRBD1 matching 10 bases. The trim removed 1 base at V and 5 bases at J, leaving 8 bases unmatched. The length of the CDR3 is 16 residues. The germline V gene encodes CDR1 LGHDT and CDR2 YNNKEL (reference sequence). The CDR3 bases are TGTGCCAGCAGCCAAGGTTACGGGACAGGGGATGACGAGCAGTACTTC. Protein product: CASSQGYGTGDDEQYF.

Here the CDR3 DNA reads TGTGCCAGCAGCTGGGGAGAGGGGGGGAGCGAGCAGTACTTC. Translated: CASSWGEGGSEQYF. This chain joins TRBV3-1 and TRBJ2-5; TRBD2 is a possible D gene (7 bases). The J call is doubtful: the DNA matches TRBJ2-7 better. Germline CDR1 LGHDT, CDR2 YNNKEL (reference sequence). CDR3 length: 14 residues.